These T cell receptor beta chains were read from a single sample in a study of blood T cells in healthy people across ages. MiXCR was run by TCRdb on the 5' RACE reads, yielding one entry per CDR3 protein. The sample contains roughly 900,000 distinct CDR3 sequences, 48% of which appear only once. The sample consisted of blood. All receptors come from a man in his thirties or forties in good health. CDR3s include the opening cysteine and the closing phenylalanine or tryptophan. The order of the fields is J gene, D gene, clone size, V gene, CDR3 protein, CDR3 DNA. The D gene is left open where the match is weak. Some rows have no size entry. The others give once, few or many, or a class for an expanded clone.

j_call: TRBJ2-1
d_call: -
clone_size: many
v_call: TRBV6-5
cdr3_aa: CASSRGNEQFF
cdr3_nt: TGTGCCAGCAGCCGGGGCAATGAGCAGTTCTTC

j_call: TRBJ1-5
d_call: TRBD1
clone_size: -
v_call: TRBV10-3
cdr3_aa: CAIRQGQGDQPQHF
cdr3_nt: TGTGCCATCAGACAAGGACAGGGCGACCAGCCCCAGCATTTT

j_call: TRBJ1-5
d_call: -
clone_size: -
v_call: TRBV12-3/TRBV12-4
cdr3_aa: CASAPTGMGQPQHF
cdr3_nt: TGTGCCAGCGCCCCCACAGGGATGGGACAGCCCCAGCATTTT

j_call: TRBJ2-3
d_call: -
clone_size: few
v_call: TRBV4-2
cdr3_aa: CASSQDLLGDTQYF
cdr3_nt: TGTGCCAGCAGCCAAGATCTCCTGGGAGATACGCAGTATTTT

j_call: TRBJ2-2
d_call: -
clone_size: -
v_call: TRBV27
cdr3_aa: CASSKIGIFPGELFF
cdr3_nt: TGTGCCAGCAGTAAAATTGGGATTTTTCCCGGGGAGCTGTTTTTT

j_call: TRBJ1-2
d_call: TRBD1
clone_size: -
v_call: TRBV20-1
cdr3_aa: CSASVAGGGYTF
cdr3_nt: TGCAGTGCTAGTGTTGCAGGGGGTGGCTACACCTTC

j_call: TRBJ1-1
d_call: -
clone_size: -
v_call: TRBV7-9
cdr3_aa: CAGSREGLKAFF
cdr3_nt: TGTGCCGGCAGTCGGGAGGGCCTAAAAGCTTTCTTT

j_call: TRBJ2-7
d_call: TRBD1
clone_size: many
v_call: TRBV6-5
cdr3_aa: CASSYTSSGTGSYEQYF
cdr3_nt: TGTGCCAGCAGTTACACCTCATCCGGGACAGGGTCCTACGAGCAGTACTTC

j_call: TRBJ2-3
d_call: TRBD1
clone_size: -
v_call: TRBV20-1
cdr3_aa: CSARQDSGTGTDTQYF
cdr3_nt: TGCAGTGCTAGACAAGATTCCGGGACAGGCACAGATACGCAGTATTTT

j_call: TRBJ2-5
d_call: -
clone_size: -
v_call: TRBV7-2
cdr3_aa: CASTPTLETQYF
cdr3_nt: TGTGCCAGCACCCCGACCCTAGAGACCCAGTACTTC

j_call: TRBJ1-6
d_call: -
clone_size: few
v_call: TRBV9
cdr3_aa: CASSAGGSYSPLHF
cdr3_nt: TGTGCCAGCAGCGCCGGGGGGAGCTATTCACCCCTCCACTTT

j_call: TRBJ1-2
d_call: TRBD1
clone_size: few
v_call: TRBV5-1
cdr3_aa: CATQGSFGYGYTF
cdr3_nt: TGCGCCACACAGGGGTCCTTCGGCTATGGCTACACCTTC

j_call: TRBJ1-5
d_call: -
clone_size: -
v_call: TRBV20-1
cdr3_aa: CSARRLDGIPNQPQHF
cdr3_nt: TGCAGTGCTAGGCGGCTGGACGGCATACCCAATCAGCCCCAGCATTTT

j_call: TRBJ2-7
d_call: TRBD1
clone_size: -
v_call: TRBV12-5
cdr3_aa: CASGHQGTGYEQYF
cdr3_nt: TGCGCTAGTGGCCATCAGGGGACAGGCTACGAGCAGTACTTC

j_call: TRBJ2-7
d_call: -
clone_size: -
v_call: TRBV20-1
cdr3_aa: CSARERALFLSEQYF
cdr3_nt: TGCAGTGCTAGAGAGAGGGCCCTATTTCTAAGCGAGCAGTACTTC

j_call: TRBJ2-7
d_call: -
clone_size: few
v_call: TRBV7-9
cdr3_aa: CASSLLDSGYEQYF
cdr3_nt: TGTGCCAGCAGCTTATTGGACTCCGGCTACGAGCAGTACTTC

j_call: TRBJ2-5
d_call: -
clone_size: -
v_call: TRBV5-1
cdr3_aa: CASSLEGLRETQYF
cdr3_nt: TGCGCCAGCAGCTTGGAAGGCCTAAGGGAGACCCAGTACTTC